This T cell receptor (beta chain) was sequenced for a study of OX40 agonist ivuxolimab in advanced cancers. Study overall: Intravenous ivuxolimab was administered to patients every 2 weeks at 0.01 to 10 mg/kg.

Profiled with immunoSEQ multiplex PCR; TCRdb holds only in-frame clones, not every one. The data contain 35,000 to 40,000 clones, roughly four fifths of them singletons. Points from the study as a whole: On average, CD8+ T cells showed a greater number of expanded clones than CD4+.

This clone turned up a few times. Its antigen is undetermined. On cycle 4 day 1 and cycle 7 day 1, as well as at baseline, blood was sampled. CDR1 SGHAT and CDR2 FQDESV come from the germline V gene (reference sequence). The J segment lost 2 bases and the V segment lost 5 bases, leaving 11 bases of the junction unmatched. The CDR3 length is 16 residues. The material was CD4+ or CD8+ T cells sorted from blood, obtained in a trial of the OX40 agonist ivuxolimab. The V call is TRBV11-1, the J call TRBJ2-7, with 8 bases fitting TRBD1. The source is an adult with an advanced solid tumor such as melanoma, head and neck, liver or kidney cancer. CDR3 residues: CASSRTGGSTPYEQYF. Written as DNA, the CDR3 is TGTGCCAGCAGCCGAACAGGGGGATCGACCCCCTACGAGCAGTACTTC.